This section outlines one T cell receptor (beta chain) sequence together with its context. What it recognizes is unknown. These data are taken from a study of cytomegalovirus exposure and HLA in healthy donors. Study results and caveats: TRBV6-2, TRBV6-3 and some other V segments were excluded as indistinguishable. In a later analysis, CMV-associated beta chains were mostly HLA-associated, it appeared. CMV serostatus alone was available as immune exposure information.

With 6 bases removed from V and 4 bases from J, the gap between germline ends came to 15 bases. The CDR3 consists of 14 residues. Per the germline V gene, CDR1 is MNHEY and CDR2 is SVGAGI. With 60 Vbeta and 13 Jbeta primers, the PCR was carried out. Using immunoSEQ multiplex PCR, the repertoire was profiled, and TCRdb retains in-frame clones only, with some absent. The profile shows around 220,000 clones, about 83% of them singletons. Input material: PBMCs. The receptor comes from a man between 35 and 55 years old in good health and CMV-seronegative. The J gene is TRBJ1-1, the V gene TRBV6-5; tentative D call: TRBD1 (6 bases). DNA for the CDR3: TGTGCCAGCAGCCCAACGACAGGCGGCACTGAAGCTTTCTTT. Translated: CASSPTTGGTEAFF.